A selection of T cell receptor beta chains follows, all from one sample in a study of Ad26.COV2.S vaccination and SARS-CoV-2 variants. Here immunoSEQ multiplex PCR was the method, and the copy in TCRdb shows in-frame clones only, minus some. The profile shows more than 400,000 clones, 80% to 95% of them singletons. This material consisted of peripheral blood, taken in a trial of Ad26.COV2.S vaccine versus placebo. These receptors originate from a person aged 18-60 years who received the Ad26.COV2.S COVID-19 vaccine or a placebo. CDR3s include the opening cysteine and the closing phenylalanine or tryptophan. A D gene is named only where the DNA matches it firmly. Expanded clones get a size class; other rows say once, few or many, or leave the size out.

V gene	D gene	clone size	J gene	CDR3 DNA	CDR3 protein
TRBV7-9	NA	NA	TRBJ2-3	TGTGCCAGCAGCCTTCAGGGAGCGGATACGCAGTATTTT	CASSLQGADTQYF
TRBV5-1	TRBD1	NA	TRBJ2-7	TGCGCCAGCAGCTCCGGGACAGGGTACGAGCAGTACTTC	CASSSGTGYEQYF
TRBV6-6	TRBD2	NA	TRBJ2-7	TGTGCCAGCAGGGGACTAGCGGGCTCCTACGAGCAGTACTTC	CASRGLAGSYEQYF
TRBV28	NA	once	TRBJ2-3	TGTGCCAGCAGCTGGGCCAGGAGGGATACGCAGTATTTT	CASSWARRDTQYF
TRBV11-2	TRBD2	once	TRBJ2-3	TGTGCCAGCAGCCGCGGGGGTCCCACAGATACGCAGTATTTT	CASSRGGPTDTQYF
TRBV20-1	NA	NA	TRBJ2-3	TGCAGTGCTAGTAAGCCAGGAGGCCTTCCCACAGATACGCAGTATTTT	CSASKPGGLPTDTQYF
TRBV19	NA	NA	TRBJ2-6	TGTGCCAGTAGTAACCCAGGTGTTGGGGCCAACGTCCTGACTTTC	CASSNPGVGANVLTF
TRBV19	NA	NA	TRBJ2-7	TGTGCCAGTAGTGTCTCGACAGTTTCCTACGAGCAGTACTTC	CASSVSTVSYEQYF
TRBV5-5	TRBD2	few	TRBJ2-1	TGTGCCAGCAGCGTACCTGCGGGGGGCGCTGGGCTCTTC	CASSVPAGGAGLF
TRBV18	NA	NA	TRBJ1-2	TGTGCCAGCTCACCCCGGATTCTCGAGGGTCAAGATGGCTACACCTTC	CASSPRILEGQDGYTF
TRBV9	TRBD2	NA	TRBJ2-1	TGTGCCAGCAGCGTTGCTAGCGGGGGGGAAGTATACAATGAGCAGTTCTTC	CASSVASGGEVYNEQFF
TRBV27	TRBD2	NA	TRBJ2-7	TGTGCCAGCAGTTTATTAGCGGGGGGTTCGTACGAGCAGTACTTC	CASSLLAGGSYEQYF
TRBV28	TRBD1	NA	TRBJ1-4	TGTGCCAGCAGTTCGTACCGGGACAGTGAAGAAAAACTGTTTTTT	CASSSYRDSEEKLFF
TRBV28	TRBD2	NA	TRBJ2-3	TGTGCCACCTCCGGGACTAGCGGCCCAGATACGCAGTATTTT	CATSGTSGPDTQYF
TRBV5-5	NA	NA	TRBJ2-7	TGTGCCAGCAGCCCTACCGGGACATACTACGAGCAGTACTTC	CASSPTGTYYEQYF
TRBV4-3	TRBD1	NA	TRBJ1-2	TGCGCCAGCAGCCAAGCTAAGGGACAGCTCCCGCTCAGGGGCTACACCTTC	CASSQAKGQLPLRGYTF
TRBV5-1	NA	NA	TRBJ2-5	TGCGCCAGCAGCCCCCAAAACGGGGTACAAGAGACCCAGTACTTC	CASSPQNGVQETQYF
TRBV10-3	NA	NA	TRBJ1-1	TGTGCCATCAGTGAGTCGTGGGGACTCCACACTGAAGCTTTCTTT	CAISESWGLHTEAFF
TRBV11-2	TRBD1	NA	TRBJ1-5	TGTGCCAGCAGCTTGACAGGGGGATTCAATCAGCCCCAGCATTTT	CASSLTGGFNQPQHF
TRBV4-1	NA	NA	TRBJ2-5	TGCGCCAGCGGAGCGGCGCTCCAAGAGACCCAGTACTTC	CASGAALQETQYF
TRBV7-9	NA	NA	TRBJ2-1	TGTGCCAGCAGCTTAGAGGAGGGGGACTCCTACAATGAGCAGTTCTTC	CASSLEEGDSYNEQFF
TRBV4-2	NA	NA	TRBJ1-1	TGTGCCAGCAGCCATCAGGTGAACACTGAAGCTTTCTTT	CASSHQVNTEAFF
TRBV7-9	TRBD1	once	TRBJ1-3	TGTGCCAGCAGGGAAACGGGACAGGGTTCGGGAAACACCATATATTTT	CASRETGQGSGNTIYF
TRBV27	TRBD1	NA	TRBJ2-3	TGTGCCAGCAGGTCGACAGGGGGAGATACGCAGTATTTT	CASRSTGGDTQYF
TRBV4-3	TRBD1	NA	TRBJ2-1	TGCGCCAGCAGCCAAGATTCACCAGGGGGCTCCTACAATGAGCAGTTCTTC	CASSQDSPGGSYNEQFF
TRBV7-9	NA	NA	TRBJ2-7	TGTGCCAGCAGCCGAGGACAGCTACAATACGAGCAGTACTTC	CASSRGQLQYEQYF
TRBV6-6	NA	NA	TRBJ2-7	TGTGCCAGCAGTGGCGGGGCCTACGAGCAGTACTTC	CASSGGAYEQYF
TRBV19	NA	NA	TRBJ2-3	TGTGCCAGTAGTCGGTTAGTCAGAGCAGATACGCAGTATTTT	CASSRLVRADTQYF
TRBV11-2	NA	NA	TRBJ1-5	TGTGCCAGCAGCCGAGGGGCGTATCAGCCCCAGCATTTT	CASSRGAYQPQHF
TRBV19	NA	NA	TRBJ2-3	TGTGCCAGTAGTATATGGGCTAGAGATACGCAGTATTTT	CASSIWARDTQYF
TRBV4-2	TRBD1	NA	TRBJ2-7	TGTGCCAGCAGCCAGACACAGGGGGCACGATCCTACGAGCAGTACTTC	CASSQTQGARSYEQYF
TRBV7-2	TRBD2	NA	TRBJ2-2	TGTGCCAGCAGCCCCGGGACTAGCGGGGCCGGGGAGCTGTTTTTT	CASSPGTSGAGELFF
TRBV6-6	TRBD2	NA	TRBJ2-5	TGTGCCAGCAGCTCTATCACTAGCGGGGGTCCCAAGAGACGGCAAGAGACCCAGTACTTC	CASSSITSGGPKRRQETQYF
TRBV7-9	TRBD1	NA	TRBJ1-1	TGTGCCAGCAGCTTAGACTGGACATTAAGGGGGCCTGAAGCTTTCTTT	CASSLDWTLRGPEAFF
TRBV6-6	NA	NA	TRBJ1-5	TGTGCCAGCAGCCACCCAGGGAGCAATCAGCCCCAGCATTTT	CASSHPGSNQPQHF
TRBV24-1	TRBD1	NA	TRBJ2-5	TGTGCCACCAGTGACAACAGGGGCGCAAACCAAGAGACCCAGTACTTC	CATSDNRGANQETQYF
TRBV15	NA	NA	TRBJ1-1	TGTGCCACCAGCAGAGATGGGCAGAAGAACACTGAAGCTTTCTTT	CATSRDGQKNTEAFF
TRBV7-6	NA	NA	TRBJ2-1	TGTGCCAGCAGCTTAGGTACCAGGGGATACTACAATGAGCAGTTCTTC	CASSLGTRGYYNEQFF
TRBV3-1/TRBV3-2	TRBD1	NA	TRBJ2-5	TGTGCCAGCAGCCAAGAGGGGTCAGGGGGTCCCCAAGAGACCCAGTACTTC	CASSQEGSGGPQETQYF
TRBV27	TRBD2	NA	TRBJ2-2	TGTGCCAGCAGTCCGGGACTAGTGGAAGGTACCGGGGAGCTGTTTTTT	CASSPGLVEGTGELFF
TRBV13	NA	NA	TRBJ2-7	TGTGCCAGCAGCTTCTCCGGGAACTCCTACGAGCAGTACTTC	CASSFSGNSYEQYF
TRBV25-1	NA	NA	TRBJ2-5	TGTGCCAGCAGTCCTCAAGAGACCCAGTACTTC	CASSPQETQYF
TRBV6-5	NA	NA	TRBJ2-5	TGTGCCAGCAGACCGGGACTGGGAGGGACCCAGTACTTC	CASRPGLGGTQYF
TRBV4-3	NA	once	TRBJ2-1	TGCGCCAGCAGCCAAGAAGCTAGAAGTGAGCAGTTCTTC	CASSQEARSEQFF
TRBV5-4	TRBD1	NA	TRBJ2-7	TGTGCCAGCAGCTTGTTATCTAGACCGGGACAGGCGAGATACGAGCAGTACTTC	CASSLLSRPGQARYEQYF
TRBV29-1	TRBD1	NA	TRBJ2-7	TGCAGCGTTGTTGGGACAGGCTACGAGCAGTACTTC	CSVVGTGYEQYF
TRBV27	TRBD2	NA	TRBJ2-7	TGTGCCAGCACCGTTAGCGGGGGGGCCGGCGAGCAGTACTTC	CASTVSGGAGEQYF
TRBV9	NA	NA	TRBJ1-3	TGTGCCAGCAGCGCACAACAAGAGCTCTCTGGAAACACCATATATTTT	CASSAQQELSGNTIYF
TRBV7-2	NA	NA	TRBJ2-3	TGTGCCAGCAGCTCTCCCTCCCGCACAGATACGCAGTATTTT	CASSSPSRTDTQYF
TRBV30	NA	NA	TRBJ1-1	TGTGCCTGGAGTGTACCCCCCGATGAAGCTTTCTTT	CAWSVPPDEAFF
TRBV5-6	NA	few	TRBJ2-7	TGTGCCAGCAGTTCCATCTCCTACGAGCAGTACTTC	CASSSISYEQYF
TRBV28	NA	NA	TRBJ1-1	TGTGCCAGCAGTTTATTTCGGTCCGGCATTGAAGCTTTCTTT	CASSLFRSGIEAFF